This TCR beta chain comes out of a study of blood T cell repertoires in COVID-19. Libraries were prepared by immunoSEQ multiplex PCR; TCRdb keeps only in-frame clonotypes and omits some of them. The sample has roughly 260,000 clones; 70% to 90% are singletons. Germline V gene lookup returns CDR1 MDHEN and CDR2 SYDVKM. With 7 bases clipped from V and 0 bases from J, the junction kept 9 bases outside the gene matches. CDR3 size: 17 residues. The TCR sequence derives from a woman between 45 and 65 years old with acute or convalescent COVID-19. What was sequenced was peripheral blood. The chain uses TRBV28 and TRBJ2-6; 7 bases are shared with TRBD2. The DNA for the CDR3 is TGTGCCAGCATTGGGGGGGACTCCCGCTCTGGGGCCAACGTCCTGACTTTC. This encodes CASIGGDSRSGANVLTF.